These 25 T cell receptor beta chains were sequenced from one sample in a study of shared clonotypes between healthy human individuals. Assay: immunoSEQ multiplex PCR; the TCRdb copy retains only in-frame clones and omits some. Of approximately 1.5 million clones in the sample, nearly 99% were seen once. The material sequenced was naive CD4+ T cells sorted from blood. The subset was: CD45RA+ positively selected. The receptors were gathered from a man aged 30 to 39 in good health.

The genes are TRBV14 and TRBJ2-7, with 12 bases aligning to TRBD2. After removal of 3 bases from V and 2 bases from J, the junction contained 11 bases not matched to a gene. Germline CDR1 SGHDN, CDR2 FVKESK. The CDR3 consists of 18 residues. This chain's CDR3 is CASSHGTSGSLPPYEQYF. In nucleotides, the CDR3 is TGTGCCAGCAGCCACGGGACTAGCGGGTCCTTACCCCCCTACGAGCAGTACTTC. Using reference TRBV14 and TRBJ2-7 for the parts outside the CDR3, the full variable domain is EAGVTQFPSHSVIEKGQTVTLRCDPISGHDNLYWYRRVMGKEIKFLLHFVKESKQDESGMPNNRFLAERTGGTYSTLKVQPAELEDSGVYFCASSHGTSGSLPPYEQYFGPGTRLTVT.

The CDR3 is CASTLATTYNEQFF. The CDR3 DNA follows: TGTGCCAGCACCCTAGCAACAACCTACAATGAGCAGTTCTTC. The J gene is TRBJ2-1, the V gene TRBV7-9, with D possibly matching TRBD2 (5 bases). In germline, CDR1 is SEHNR, CDR2 FQNEAQ (reference sequence). CDR3 length: 14 amino acids. Trimming shortened V by 7 bases and J by 2 bases, and 12 bases separated the two germline ends.

The chain employs TRBV6-5 and TRBJ1-1, with unresolved D. The germline V and J ends were trimmed by 9 bases and 0 bases, with 8 bases remaining between them. This CDR3 region has 12 residues. Germline assignment: CDR1 MNHEY and CDR2 SVGAGI. The DNA for the CDR3 is TGTGCCAGTTTCACGGTGAACACTGAAGCTTTCTTT. Translated: CASFTVNTEAFF.

This chain connects TRBV28 to TRBJ1-5, with D tentatively TRBD1 (5 bases). Germline CDR1 reads MDHEN; CDR2 reads SYDVKM. This CDR3 is built from 16 residues. With 6 bases removed from V and 4 bases from J, the gap between germline ends came to 19 bases. This CDR3 is CASSSTNRGANQPQHF. The CDR3 DNA sequence: TGTGCCAGCAGCTCCACGAACCGAGGGGCGAATCAGCCCCAGCATTTT.

The chain recombines TRBV27 with TRBJ2-1; 7 bases align to TRBD1. Trimming cost V 3 bases and J 3 bases; bases outside gene matches: 2. The germline gives CDR1 MNHEY, CDR2 SMNVEV (reference sequence). This CDR3 is 14 amino acids long. DNA of the CDR3: TGTGCCAGCAGTTTCGGGACAGACTACAATGAGCAGTTCTTC. This encodes CASSFGTDYNEQFF.

The J gene is TRBJ2-1, the V gene TRBV9, with 7 nucleotides matching TRBD1. CDR1 and CDR2 from the germline V gene are SGDLS and YYNGEE. This CDR3 is built from 13 residues. J lost 6 bases, V lost 3 bases, and 3 bases had no gene match. CDR3 sequence: CASSGYRGNEQFF. In DNA form, the CDR3 reads TGTGCCAGCAGCGGATACAGGGGCAATGAGCAGTTCTTC.

This sequence joins TRBV18 and TRBJ2-7; 7 nucleotides agree with TRBD1. V shed 6 bases, J shed 1 base, and the junction held 9 bases outside the gene matches. This CDR3 has 15 amino acids. Looked up from germline, CDR1 is KGHSH and CDR2 is LQKENI. Written as DNA, the CDR3 is TGTGCCAGCTCGATGAAACAGGGGCTATCCTACGAGCAGTACTTC. Amino acids: CASSMKQGLSYEQYF.

The rearrangement links TRBV4-2 to TRBJ2-7; a weak D match, TRBD1 (6 bases). The CDR3 sequence is 14 residues long. The germline CDR1 and CDR2 sequences are LGHNA and YNFKEQ. V lost 1 base to trimming and J lost 5 bases, with 12 bases between them. The CDR3 protein is CASSQGQAEDEQYF. DNA for the CDR3: TGTGCCAGCAGCCAAGGACAGGCGGAGGACGAGCAGTACTTC.

The DNA for the CDR3 is TGTGCCAGCAGTCGCCCGGGGACGGGAGCCTACAATGAGCAGTTCTTC. Residues: CASSRPGTGAYNEQFF. V and J are TRBV7-9 and TRBJ2-1, with D possibly being TRBD2 (6 bases). The V end was cut by 6 bases, the J end by 2 bases, with 17 bases between. Germline CDR1 and CDR2: SEHNR and FQNEAQ (reference sequence). This CDR3 comprises 16 residues.

This sequence joins TRBV5-1 and TRBJ2-7; D possibly corresponds to TRBD2 (6 bases). CDR1 SGHRS and CDR2 YFSETQ come from the germline V gene. The V end was cut by 3 bases, the J end by 2 bases, with 15 bases between. There are 15 residues in the CDR3. This CDR3 reads CASSYDPGGAYEQYF. CDR3 nucleotides: TGCGCCAGCAGCTACGACCCCGGGGGAGCCTACGAGCAGTACTTC.

The chain has TRBV9 and TRBJ1-3; D is unresolved. The germline gives CDR1 SGDLS, CDR2 YYNGEE. CDR3 length: 16 residues. V was clipped by 0 bases and J by 4 bases, with 14 bases between them. DNA of the CDR3: TGTGCCAGCAGCGTAGCCGCTCAGCAGCAGGGAAACACCATATATTTT. Protein: CASSVAAQQQGNTIYF.

The chain has TRBV29-1 and TRBJ2-7, with D maybe TRBD2 (5 bases). Germline V gives CDR1 SQVTM, CDR2 ANQGSEA. The CDR3 contains 11 residues. Deletions cut 7 bases from V and 4 bases from J, with 11 bases between. In DNA form, the CDR3 reads TGCAGCGCCGAGGGCCCTTACGAGCAGTACTTC. Protein: CSAEGPYEQYF.

V is TRBV7-6 and J is TRBJ2-1, with 8 positions matching TRBD2. The CDR3 runs 14 residues. Germline V gene sequence: CDR1 SGHVS, CDR2 FNYEAQ. The V segment lost 1 base and the J segment 7 bases; nucleotides outside the gene matches: 3. The CDR3, as DNA: TGTGCCAGCAGCTTAGGACTAGCGTGGAATGAGCAGTTCTTC. Protein sequence: CASSLGLAWNEQFF.

This clone appeared once. The CDR3 DNA follows: TGTGCCAGCAGATCCTTGGGGACCGGACTCCTCTCCTACGAGCAGTACTTC. The encoded protein is CASRSLGTGLLSYEQYF. The chain employs TRBV28 and TRBJ2-7, with D perhaps given as TRBD1 or TRBD2 (5 bases each). V was shortened by 6 bases and J by 0 bases, with 21 bases between the two germline ends. The V gene's germline CDR1 is MDHEN and CDR2 SYDVKM. CDR3 size: 17 residues.

The V and J genes are TRBV28 and TRBJ2-2; 11 bases map to TRBD1. The trim removed 6 bases at V and 3 bases at J, leaving 6 bases unmatched. Per the germline V gene, CDR1 is MDHEN and CDR2 is SYDVKM. The CDR3 is 16 amino acids. In nucleotides, the CDR3 is TGTGCCAGCAGCGGACAGGGGGCTAGGGACACCGGGGAGCTGTTTTTT. Its translation: CASSGQGARDTGELFF.

The V gene is TRBV27, the J gene TRBJ1-5; 7 positions match TRBD1. J was trimmed by 5 bases and V by 5 bases; bases with no gene match: 12. This CDR3 has 16 residues. The germline CDR1 and CDR2 sequences are MNHEY and SMNVEV (reference sequence). This CDR3 is CASSPWTGRGDQPQHF. CDR3 coding DNA: TGTGCCAGCAGTCCTTGGACAGGTAGGGGGGATCAGCCCCAGCATTTT.

The chain recombines TRBV28 with TRBJ1-1; D gene unclear. Germline-derived CDR1 and CDR2 are MDHEN and SYDVKM. Trimming cost V 4 bases and J 3 bases, with 9 bases left between them. The CDR3 loop spans 13 amino acids. This CDR3 is CASSSRVDTEAFF. In DNA, the CDR3 is TGTGCCAGCAGTTCACGAGTGGACACTGAAGCTTTCTTT.

The CDR3 is CASRSKEYGYTF. As DNA, the CDR3 is TGTGCCAGTAGGTCGAAGGAATATGGCTACACCTTC. The chain joins TRBV19 to TRBJ1-2; D unclear. V lost 6 bases to trimming and J lost 5 bases, with 10 bases between them. CDR1 is LNHDA, CDR2 SQIVND, per germline (reference sequence). The CDR3 is 12 residues long.

The chain recombines TRBV28 with TRBJ2-2; TRBD2 matches 8 bases. The length of the CDR3 is 15 residues. From germline, CDR1 is MDHEN and CDR2 SYDVKM. Trimming cost V 8 bases and J 4 bases; bases outside gene matches: 9. CDR3 nucleotide sequence: TGTGCCAGCTCTCACGGGACTAGTTTCACCGGGGAGCTGTTTTTT. The encoded protein is CASSHGTSFTGELFF.

The DNA for the CDR3 is TGTGCCAGCAGCTTTGGGGCGAGGGACTATGGCTACACCTTC. Translation gives CASSFGARDYGYTF. This chain links TRBV7-9 with TRBJ1-2; maybe TRBD1 (5 bases). The CDR3 covers 14 residues. Germline CDR1 SEHNR, CDR2 FQNEAQ (reference sequence). V lost 3 bases, J lost 3 bases, and 11 bases lay in between.

The chain employs TRBV19 and TRBJ1-4; D is perhaps TRBD1 (6 bases). In germline, CDR1 is LNHDA, CDR2 SQIVND (reference sequence). The CDR3 contains 15 residues. V shed 5 bases and J shed 0 bases, with 10 bases lying between them. CDR3 protein: CASSSRQATNEKLFF. CDR3 nucleotides: TGTGCCAGTAGTTCAAGACAGGCAACTAATGAAAAACTGTTTTTT.

V and J are TRBV4-1 and TRBJ2-3; 9 positions match TRBD2. The CDR3 covers 16 residues. Losses at the gene ends were 3 bases for V and 4 bases for J; bases not matched to a gene: 8. Germline V gene data show CDR1 as MGHRA and CDR2 as YSYEKL. The CDR3 nucleotides read TGCGCCAGCAGCCATCCCGGGACTAGCTTCGCAGATACGCAGTATTTT. This codes for CASSHPGTSFADTQYF.

This clone is a singleton in its sample. The rearrangement joins TRBV19 to TRBJ1-5, with D possibly TRBD1 on 6 matching bases. CDR1 and CDR2 (germline): LNHDA, SQIVND (reference sequence). Trimming took off 8 bases at V and 3 bases at J, with 14 bases between the two ends. The CDR3 is 14 amino acids. The CDR3 sequence: CASSGRGTNQPQHF. CDR3 DNA: TGTGCCAGTTCTGGCAGGGGCACCAATCAGCCCCAGCATTTT.

The chain links TRBV28 to TRBJ1-1, with D possibly TRBD1 on 5 matching bases. Germline V gives CDR1 MDHEN, CDR2 SYDVKM. Trimming took 8 bases from V and 0 from J, leaving 13 bases between them. The CDR3 extends over 14 amino acids. The CDR3 nucleotides read TGTGCCAGCGGGATCGGGGGGGTGAACACTGAAGCTTTCTTT. Translated: CASGIGGVNTEAFF. The variable domain in full, with the rest retrieved from reference TRBV28 and TRBJ1-1, is DVKVTQSSRYLVKRTGEKVFLECVQDMDHENMFWYRQDPGLGLRLIYFSYDVKMKEKGDIPEGYSVSREKKERFSLILESASTNQTSMYLCASGIGGVNTEAFFGQGTRLTVV.

This clone showed up just once. The chain combines TRBV28 with TRBJ2-1; D is undetermined. CDR1 is MDHEN, CDR2 SYDVKM, per germline. The V end was cut by 6 bases, the J end by 6 bases, with 15 bases between. The CDR3 runs to 14 residues. The chain's CDR3 is CASRSIMSSNEQFF. CDR3 DNA: TGTGCCAGCAGATCGATCATGTCTAGCAATGAGCAGTTCTTC.